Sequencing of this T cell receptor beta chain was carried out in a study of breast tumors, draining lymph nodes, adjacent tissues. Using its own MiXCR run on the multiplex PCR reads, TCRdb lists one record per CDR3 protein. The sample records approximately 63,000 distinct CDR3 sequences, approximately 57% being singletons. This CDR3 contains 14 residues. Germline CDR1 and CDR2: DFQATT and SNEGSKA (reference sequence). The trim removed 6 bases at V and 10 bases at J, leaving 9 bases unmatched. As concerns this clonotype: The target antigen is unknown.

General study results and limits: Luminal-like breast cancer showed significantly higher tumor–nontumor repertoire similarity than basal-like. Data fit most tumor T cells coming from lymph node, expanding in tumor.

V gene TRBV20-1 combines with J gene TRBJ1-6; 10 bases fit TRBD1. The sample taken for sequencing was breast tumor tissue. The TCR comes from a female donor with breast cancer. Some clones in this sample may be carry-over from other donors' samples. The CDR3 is CSAPGTGAWSPLHF. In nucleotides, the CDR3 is TGCAGTGCCCCCGGGACAGGGGCTTGGTCACCCCTCCACTTT.